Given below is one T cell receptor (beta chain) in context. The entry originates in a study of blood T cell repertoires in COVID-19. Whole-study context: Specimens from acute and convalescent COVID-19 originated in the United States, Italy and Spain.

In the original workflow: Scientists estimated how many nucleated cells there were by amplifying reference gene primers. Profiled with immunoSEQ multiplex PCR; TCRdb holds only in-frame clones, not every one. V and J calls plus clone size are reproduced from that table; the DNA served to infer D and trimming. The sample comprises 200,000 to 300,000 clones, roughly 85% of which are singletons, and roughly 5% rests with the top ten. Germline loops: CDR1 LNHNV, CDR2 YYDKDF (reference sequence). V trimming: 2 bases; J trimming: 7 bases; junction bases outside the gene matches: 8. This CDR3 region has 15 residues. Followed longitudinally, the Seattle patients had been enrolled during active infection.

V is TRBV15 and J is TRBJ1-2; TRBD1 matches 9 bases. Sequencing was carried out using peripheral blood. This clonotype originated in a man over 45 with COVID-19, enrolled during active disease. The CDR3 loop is CATSRHDRGYRGYTF. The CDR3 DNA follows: TGTGCCACCAGCAGACACGACAGGGGGTATCGTGGCTACACCTTC.